This T cell receptor (beta chain) was captured in a study of cytomegalovirus exposure and HLA in healthy donors. Turning to the study itself: About 82 million unique TCRs from HLA-typed donors were held in an early release of data.

Findings and limits, study-wide: Association with HLA alleles at 0.05 false discovery rate was found for around 17,000 TCR beta sequences in a later analysis. Later, an analysis found that common viral pathogens appeared to be linked with several of the most significant clusters. In an earlier analysis, in around 590 donors, most V segments appeared productive either ~87% or ~30% of the time.

About this clone: The antigen is not known.

V shed 5 bases, J shed 3 bases, and the junction held 12 bases outside the gene matches. The germline CDR1 and CDR2 sequences are MNHNY and SVGAGI (reference sequence). The CDR3 is 16 residues long. PCR involved 60 Vbeta and 13 Jbeta primers. Clones were sequenced by immunoSEQ multiplex PCR, and TCRdb holds only the in-frame ones, with some missing. This table holds about 150,000 clones, more than 65% found once. This receptor was taken from a man aged 45-60 years in good health and CMV-seropositive. Sequences were obtained from PBMCs. The chain combines TRBV6-6 with TRBJ2-7, with TRBD2 identical over 8 bases. DNA for the CDR3: TGTGCCAGCAGTCCCGGGACTAGAAAGGGGGACTACGAGCAGTACTTC. Translated: CASSPGTRKGDYEQYF.